Listed here is a single T cell receptor beta chain. No antigen is known for it. The data were taken from a study of cytomegalovirus exposure and HLA in healthy donors. Regarding the study as a whole: In a later analysis, TCR beta V- and J-gene trimming was associated with a missense DCLRE1C variant. Analyses of presence/absence relied on an assumption of roughly uniform sequencing depth across donors. In vitro data verified a few CMV-associated chains as specific for CMV antigens. It was shown in a later analysis that HLA-associated TCR beta chains were more clonally expanded than other, equally common chains.

The CDR3 is 18 residues long. Per germline, CDR1 SGHTA and CDR2 FQGNSA. V was clipped by 2 bases and J by 7 bases; unmatched bases: 9. Primers for the PCR totalled 60 Vbeta and 13 Jbeta. Data came from immunoSEQ multiplex PCR; TCRdb stores just in-frame clones and leaves some out. The sample contains 100,000 to 150,000 clones, about 78% of which appear only once. The genes are TRBV7-2 and TRBJ2-3; TRBD2 matches 16 bases. The specimen was PBMCs. This sequence originates from a human donor in good health. The chain's CDR3 is CASSLPTGLAGGPHTQYF. The CDR3 coding sequence is TGTGCCAGCAGCTTACCCACGGGACTAGCGGGAGGGCCCCATACGCAGTATTTT.